The 25 T cell receptor beta chains below all came from one sample that was sequenced in a study of cytomegalovirus exposure and HLA in healthy donors. The PCR used 60 Vbeta and 13 Jbeta primers. Generated by immunoSEQ multiplex PCR, the TCRdb table keeps only in-frame clones and is missing some. The table lists about 200,000 clones, 60% to 80% of them singletons. Material for sequencing was PBMCs. The receptors were sampled from a woman aged 25 to 39 in good health and CMV-seropositive.

The V and J genes are TRBV28 and TRBJ2-1; 11 positions agree with TRBD2. This CDR3 contains 17 residues. Unmatched junction bases numbered 5, after V lost 2 bases and J lost 2 bases. The V gene's germline CDR1 is MDHEN and CDR2 SYDVKM. In DNA form, the CDR3 reads TGTGCCAGCAGTTTAAGACTAGCGGGGAATACCTACAATGAGCAGTTCTTC. Translating gives CASSLRLAGNTYNEQFF.

The chain couples TRBV5-1 to TRBJ1-1; D perhaps matches TRBD1 (5 bases). Germline CDR1 SGHRS, CDR2 YFSETQ. CDR3 length: 15 residues. V was clipped by 1 base and J by 1 base, with 11 bases between them. The CDR3 loop is CASSLLGVENTEAFF. The CDR3 nucleotides are TGCGCCAGCAGCTTGCTAGGGGTTGAGAACACTGAAGCTTTCTTT.

Regarding this clone: At the DNA level, this CDR3 is encoded by other sequences in the same sample as well. CDR3 sequence (DNA): TGTGCCAGCAGCCAGGGGGCCCTCGGAGATACGCAGTATTTT. This translates into CASSQGALGDTQYF. The chain joins TRBV27 to TRBJ2-3; TRBD1 matches 8 bases. Germline CDR1 MNHEY, CDR2 SMNVEV (reference sequence). The V and J ends lost 6 bases and 5 bases, in that order; junction bases with no gene match: 7. There are 14 residues in the CDR3.

The chain links TRBV5-4 to TRBJ1-5; a possible D gene is TRBD1 (6 bases). The CDR3 length is 15 residues. V lost 0 bases, J lost 4 bases, and 11 bases lay in between. Germline V gives CDR1 SGHNT, CDR2 YYREEE (reference sequence). CDR3: CASSLGGGRNQPQHF. For the CDR3, the DNA is TGTGCCAGCAGCTTGGGGGGGGGCAGAAATCAGCCCCAGCATTTT.

This clone was observed a few times. This chain connects TRBV9 to TRBJ2-7, with TRBD2 matching 11 bases. Germline V gene lookup returns CDR1 SGDLS and CDR2 YYNGEE. Trimming cost V 0 bases and J 2 bases; bases outside gene matches: 4. The CDR3 sequence is 16 residues long. The CDR3 sequence: CASSVGLAGLTYEQYF. For the CDR3, the DNA is TGTGCCAGCAGCGTAGGACTAGCGGGGCTTACCTACGAGCAGTACTTC.

The chain links TRBV28 to TRBJ2-7; D perhaps matches TRBD1 (7 bases). The V end lost 2 bases, the J end lost 4 bases, and 12 bases lay between the germline ends. CDR1 is MDHEN, CDR2 SYDVKM, per germline. The CDR3 is 14 amino acids. The CDR3: CASSLGGGQYEQYF. CDR3 DNA: TGTGCCAGCAGTTTAGGAGGGGGCCAGTACGAGCAGTACTTC.

The chain combines TRBV18 with TRBJ2-7; tentative D call: TRBD2 (6 bases). Trimming left V 5 bases short and J 3 bases short, with 20 bases between. This CDR3 contains 16 residues. Germline V gene lookup returns CDR1 KGHSH and CDR2 LQKENI. The CDR3 loop reads CASSATQGLSFYEQYF. For the CDR3, the DNA is TGTGCCAGCTCAGCAACTCAGGGACTTAGCTTCTACGAGCAGTACTTC.

There are a few counts of this clone. The V gene is TRBV7-2, the J gene TRBJ2-3; TRBD2 aligns across 7 bases. Trimming removed 5 bases from V and 1 base from J; junction bases left unmatched: 6. Germline V gene lookup returns CDR1 SGHTA and CDR2 FQGNSA. The CDR3 contains 15 residues. The CDR3 loop is CASSPLGRGTDTQYF. Written as DNA, the CDR3 is TGTGCCAGCAGCCCTCTTGGGAGGGGCACAGATACGCAGTATTTT.

V usage is TRBV2 and J usage is TRBJ1-2; 9 nucleotides match TRBD1. This CDR3 has 13 residues. V dropped 6 bases and J dropped 6; count of bases not matched to a gene: 5. Germline V gene data show CDR1 as SNHLY and CDR2 as FYNNEI. Here the CDR3 DNA reads TGTGCCAGCAGAGGACAGGGGTCCGATGGCTACACCTTC. Amino acid sequence: CASRGQGSDGYTF.

This chain links TRBV30 with TRBJ2-2; the D gene is possibly TRBD1 (6 bases). The germline CDR1 and CDR2 sequences are GTSNPN and SVGIG (reference sequence). This CDR3 is built from 15 residues. Trimming shortened V by 1 base and J by 4 bases, and 13 bases separated the two germline ends. The CDR3 spells CAWSGGGRGTGELFF. The CDR3 coding sequence is TGTGCCTGGAGTGGAGGGGGACGGGGCACCGGGGAGCTGTTTTTT.

This clone was seen more than once but under ten times. This chain uses TRBV30 with TRBJ2-4; D gene uncertain. Trimming took 1 base from V and 1 from J, leaving 5 bases between them. The CDR3 has 13 amino acids. CDR1 is GTSNPN and CDR2 is SVGIG in the germline V gene (reference sequence). CDR3 DNA: TGTGCCTGGAGTGCCCTCGCCAAAAACATTCAGTACTTC. The encoded protein is CAWSALAKNIQYF.

The chain recombines TRBV28 with TRBJ2-3; perhaps TRBD1 as D (5 bases). The germline V gene has CDR1 MDHEN and CDR2 SYDVKM. CDR3 length: 12 amino acids. V was shortened by 8 bases and J by 8 bases, with 14 bases between the two germline ends. CDR3 sequence (DNA): TGTGCCAGCGGCCCCCTTAGGGGTACGCAGTATTTT. The encoded protein is CASGPLRGTQYF.

The chain couples TRBV27 to TRBJ1-5; 7 bases are a match to TRBD1. CDR3 length equals 15 residues. Germline values: CDR1 MNHEY, CDR2 SMNVEV (reference sequence). V shed 5 bases, J shed 2 bases, and the junction held 6 bases outside the gene matches. The CDR3 reads CASSLQGVGNQPQHF. The CDR3 DNA is TGTGCCAGCAGTCTGCAGGGGGTGGGCAATCAGCCCCAGCATTTT.

V gene TRBV10-3 combines with J gene TRBJ1-1; perhaps TRBD1 as D (6 bases). The CDR3 is 13 amino acids. The germline gives CDR1 ENHRY, CDR2 SYGVKD. Trimming shortened V by 2 bases and J by 5 bases, and 9 bases separated the two germline ends. The DNA of the CDR3 is TGTGCCATCAGTGAGATAAGGGGGACTGAAGCTTTCTTT. Translated, it gives CAISEIRGTEAFF.

The chain joins TRBV7-2 to TRBJ2-7; 8 nucleotides align to TRBD1. CDR3 size: 15 residues. Per germline, CDR1 SGHTA and CDR2 FQGNSA. V gave up 7 bases and J gave up 1 base; unmatched junction bases: 9. The CDR3, as DNA: TGTGCCAGCACCCCCTTCGGGACAGGTTCCTACGAGCAGTACTTC. Encoded protein: CASTPFGTGSYEQYF.

V is TRBV7-6 and J is TRBJ1-5, with a weak D call TRBD1 (6 bases). This CDR3 contains 14 residues. V was shortened by 1 base and J by 6 bases, with 10 bases between the two germline ends. Germline-derived CDR1 and CDR2 are SGHVS and FNYEAQ. The CDR3: CASSLVGGAQPQHF. CDR3 nucleotide sequence: TGTGCCAGCAGCTTAGTCGGGGGGGCTCAGCCCCAGCATTTT.

The chain is built from TRBV30 and TRBJ2-7, with D uncertain. Germline CDR1 GTSNPN, CDR2 SVGIG (reference sequence). Trimming cost V 2 bases and J 3 bases, with 14 bases left between them. The CDR3 spans 14 residues. The CDR3 loop is CAWSLGPRIYEQYF. DNA for the CDR3: TGTGCCTGGAGTTTAGGTCCGAGGATCTACGAGCAGTACTTC.

In this sample, this clone turned up a few times. V usage is TRBV6-1 and J usage is TRBJ1-5; 7 positions agree with TRBD1. V lost 5 bases and J lost 5; bases outside the gene matches: 9. The V gene's germline CDR1 is MNHNS and CDR2 SASEGT. The CDR3 is made up of 15 amino acids. The CDR3 is CASSPGGQTYQPQHF. The CDR3 DNA reads as TGTGCCAGCAGTCCAGGGGGGCAGACATATCAGCCCCAGCATTTT.

The chain combines TRBV18 with TRBJ2-1, with D unresolved. The CDR3 consists of 14 residues. Trimming shortened V by 0 bases and J by 9 bases, and 12 bases separated the two germline ends. The germline V gene has CDR1 KGHSH and CDR2 LQKENI. CDR3 DNA sequence: TGTGCCAGCTCACCACCCGAGCGAGTCGGTGAGCAGTTCTTC. This translates into CASSPPERVGEQFF. Full variable domain (outside the CDR3, taken from reference TRBV18 and TRBJ2-1): NAGVMQNPRHLVRRRGQEARLRCSPMKGHSHVYWYRQLPEEGLKFMVYLQKENIIDESGMPKERFSAEFPKEGPSILRIQQVVRGDSAAYFCASSPPERVGEQFFGPGTRLTVL.

This chain links TRBV18 with TRBJ2-7; D is perhaps TRBD1 (6 bases). Trimming removed 0 bases from V and 3 bases from J, with 9 bases in between. This CDR3 is built from 14 residues. CDR1 and CDR2 from the germline V gene are KGHSH and LQKENI. The CDR3, as DNA: TGTGCCAGCTCACCACCGACAGGAATCTACGAGCAGTACTTC. This codes for CASSPPTGIYEQYF.

The V gene is TRBV4-3, the J gene TRBJ1-5, with 9 bases identical to TRBD1. Per the germline V gene, CDR1 is LGHNA and CDR2 is YSLEER. With V trimmed by 4 bases and J by 5 bases, 6 bases remained unmatched. The CDR3 totals 15 residues. The CDR3 reads CASSRDRVGDQPQHF. In DNA form, the CDR3 reads TGCGCCAGCAGCCGGGACAGGGTGGGCGATCAGCCCCAGCATTTT.

This chain connects TRBV5-1 to TRBJ1-1, with D maybe TRBD1 (5 bases). V shed 0 bases and J shed 0 bases, with 9 bases lying between them. The germline V gene has CDR1 SGHRS and CDR2 YFSETQ. This CDR3 is 15 amino acids long. This chain's CDR3 is CASSLARGVNTEAFF. The CDR3 DNA reads as TGCGCCAGCAGCTTGGCTCGGGGGGTGAACACTGAAGCTTTCTTT.

The V and J genes are TRBV7-6 and TRBJ1-6; D ambiguous. This CDR3 has 16 amino acids. The germline V and J ends were trimmed by 3 bases and 4 bases, with 13 bases remaining between them. Germline assignment: CDR1 SGHVS and CDR2 FNYEAQ. CDR3 protein: CASSFSEIPYNSPLHF. The CDR3 DNA reads TGTGCCAGCAGCTTCTCAGAAATACCGTATAATTCACCCCTCCACTTT.

This chain links TRBV28 with TRBJ2-5, with 11 bases identical to TRBD2. J gave up 1 base and V 7 bases, and 8 bases lay outside the gene matches. Germline V gene lookup returns CDR1 MDHEN and CDR2 SYDVKM. CDR3 length: 16 residues. CDR3 in DNA: TGTGCCAGCACTCTGGGGGGACTAGCGGCCCAAGAGACCCAGTACTTC. This encodes CASTLGGLAAQETQYF.

The genes are TRBV28 and TRBJ2-3, with 7 bases identical to TRBD1. Germline loops: CDR1 MDHEN, CDR2 SYDVKM. The CDR3 has 13 residues. V trimming: 8 bases; J trimming: 2 bases; junction bases outside the gene matches: 4. This chain's CDR3 is CASDRVNTDTQYF. In nucleotides, the CDR3 is TGTGCCAGCGACAGGGTCAACACAGATACGCAGTATTTT.